This T cell receptor (beta chain) was sequenced in a study of shared clonotypes between healthy human individuals. General study findings and limits: Memory subsets generally showed lower estimated richness than naive subsets.

Only in-frame clones appear in the TCRdb table, and some are missing; sequencing was by immunoSEQ multiplex PCR. The sample carries 740,000 or so clones, approximately 73% recorded once. Worth noting for this clone: Its antigen is unknown.

The length of the CDR3 is 16 residues. Looked up from germline, CDR1 is LGHNA and CDR2 is YNFKEQ. V was pared by 3 bases and J by 1 base, with 15 bases between. Healthy HIV-negative adults without recent acute infections or vaccinations served as donors. All participating donors were Caucasian adults from Nashville, Tennessee. This receptor was taken from a woman aged 25 to 39 in good health. The chain carries TRBV4-2 and TRBJ1-2; tentative D call: TRBD1 (5 bases). The sequencing sample was made of memory CD4+ T cells sorted from blood. Subset reported: CD45RA-negative fraction. The CDR3 sequence is CASSQSGGPLNYGYTF. The CDR3 nucleotides read TGTGCCAGCAGCCAGAGCGGGGGTCCCCTTAACTATGGCTACACCTTC.